This TCR beta chain was observed in a study of shared clonotypes between healthy human individuals. Study outcomes and limitations: What limited the represented genetic and exposure-history diversity was the small number of donors.

Germline-derived CDR1 and CDR2 are SGHAT and FQNNGV. The CDR3 has 11 residues. V lost 5 bases to trimming and J lost 4 bases, with 4 bases between them. Notes on this clone: The antigen is not known.

Using immunoSEQ multiplex PCR, the repertoire was profiled, and TCRdb retains in-frame clones only, with some absent. Here the sample spans about half a million clones, 60% to 80% being singletons. The sequenced sample was PBMCs. V usage is TRBV11-2 and J usage is TRBJ2-3; D is unclear. The clonotype originates from a woman aged 35 to 49 in good health. Some clones in this sample may be carry-over from other donors' samples. CDR3 loop: CASSRADTQYF. Here the CDR3 DNA reads TGTGCCAGCAGCAGGGCAGATACGCAGTATTTT.